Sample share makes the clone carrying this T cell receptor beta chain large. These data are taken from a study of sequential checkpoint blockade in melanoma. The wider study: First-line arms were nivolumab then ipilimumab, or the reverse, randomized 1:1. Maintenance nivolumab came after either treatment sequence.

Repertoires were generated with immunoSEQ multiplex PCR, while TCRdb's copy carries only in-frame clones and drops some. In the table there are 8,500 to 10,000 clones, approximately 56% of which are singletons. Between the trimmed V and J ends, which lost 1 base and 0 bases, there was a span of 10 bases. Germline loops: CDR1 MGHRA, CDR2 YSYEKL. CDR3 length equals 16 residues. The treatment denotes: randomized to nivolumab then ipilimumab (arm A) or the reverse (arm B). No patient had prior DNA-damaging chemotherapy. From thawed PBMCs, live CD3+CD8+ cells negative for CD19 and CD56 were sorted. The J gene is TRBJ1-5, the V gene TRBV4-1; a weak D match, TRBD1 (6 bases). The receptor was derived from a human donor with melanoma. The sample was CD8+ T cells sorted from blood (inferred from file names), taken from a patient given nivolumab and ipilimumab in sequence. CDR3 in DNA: TGCGCCAGCAGCCAAGGGACAGAGCATAGCAATCAGCCCCAGCATTTT. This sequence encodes CASSQGTEHSNQPQHF.